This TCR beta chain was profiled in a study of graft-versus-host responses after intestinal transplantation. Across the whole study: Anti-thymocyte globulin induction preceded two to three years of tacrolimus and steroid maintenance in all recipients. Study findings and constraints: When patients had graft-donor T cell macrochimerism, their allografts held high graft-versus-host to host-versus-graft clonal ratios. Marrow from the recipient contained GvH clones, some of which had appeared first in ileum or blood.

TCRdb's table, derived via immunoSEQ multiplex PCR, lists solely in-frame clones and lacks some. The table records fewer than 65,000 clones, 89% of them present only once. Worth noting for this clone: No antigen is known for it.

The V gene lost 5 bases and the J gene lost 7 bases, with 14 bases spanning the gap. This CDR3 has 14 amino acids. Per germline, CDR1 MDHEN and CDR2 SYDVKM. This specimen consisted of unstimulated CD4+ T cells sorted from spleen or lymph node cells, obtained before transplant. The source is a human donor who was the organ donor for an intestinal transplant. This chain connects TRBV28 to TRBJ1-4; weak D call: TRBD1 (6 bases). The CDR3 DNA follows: TGTGCCAGCAGTATGGGGGCTGGGAGTGAAAAACTGTTTTTT. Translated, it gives CASSMGAGSEKLFF.